A selection of T cell receptor beta chains follows, all from one sample in a study of patients and donors after allogeneic stem cell transplantation. From the RT-PCR reads, TCRdb called clonotypes with MiXCR, one entry per CDR3 protein. Of 110,000 or so distinct CDR3 sequences listed, around 33% were seen once; the top ten hold around 27%. The sequenced sample consisted of blood, either unsorted or a sorted T cell fraction (not recorded which). These receptors originate from a human donor who was either an allogeneic HSCT recipient or a stem cell or donor lymphocyte infusion donor (not recorded which). It is not recorded whose cells these are; they may come from a transplant donor. CDR3s include the opening cysteine and the closing phenylalanine or tryptophan. Clone sizes are given selectively: once, few, many, or a class where the clone is expanded.

clone_size j_call v_call cdr3_aa
NA TRBJ2-2 TRBV5-1 CASSLAVGNTGELFF
few TRBJ2-3 TRBV29-1 CSSGQGITDTQYF
NA TRBJ1-1 TRBV7-2 CASSLVRTNTEAFF
NA TRBJ2-7 TRBV4-3 CASSHTSGSEQYF
NA TRBJ2-1 TRBV7-2 CASSLRQGHEQFF
NA TRBJ2-3 TRBV20-1 CSARGGGDTQYF
many TRBJ1-2 TRBV4-1 CASSHFWELNYGYTF
few TRBJ1-1 TRBV11-2 CATPRDRDTEAFF
few TRBJ2-1 TRBV6-6 CASSFSQGSYNEQFF
NA TRBJ2-1 TRBV20-1 CSASMGLAGGYEQFF
few TRBJ2-5 TRBV21-1 CASRLQGVYDQYF
few TRBJ1-6 TRBV20-1 CSAKRTADSPLHF
few TRBJ1-3 TRBV29-1 CSVRVGYTLNTIYF
NA TRBJ2-1 TRBV10-3 CAISGTNGSYNEQFF
NA TRBJ1-2 TRBV12-3/TRBV12-4 CASSSGDGNYGYTF
NA TRBJ1-1 TRBV24-1 CATSDPRGTEAFF
NA TRBJ1-4 TRBV5-5 CASSLGSRLDEKLFF
NA TRBJ2-2 TRBV6-6 CASSYSSSGRNTGELFF
NA TRBJ1-1 TRBV10-3 CAISESFPGEDEAFF
NA TRBJ2-7 TRBV29-1 CSVTSGTRYEQYF
few TRBJ2-1 TRBV12-3/TRBV12-4 CASRLAGHNEQFF
NA TRBJ2-1 TRBV5-1 CASSLDPGLGFYNEQFF
NA TRBJ2-1 TRBV11-3 CASSKSFAPYNEQFF
NA TRBJ2-7 TRBV5-1 CASSLDYYSYEQYF
NA TRBJ2-7 TRBV20-1 CSGRPGLAGFSYEQYF
NA TRBJ2-2 TRBV12-3/TRBV12-4 CASSLWGGGELFF
NA TRBJ2-1 TRBV9 CASSPDGLAGVNEQFF
few TRBJ1-1 TRBV6-2/TRBV6-3 CASSYSIEAEAFF
NA TRBJ2-1 TRBV24-1 CATSGDSGRVRNNEQFF